One sample yielded the 8 T cell receptor beta chains listed below, sequenced in a study of blood T cell repertoires in COVID-19. This table comes from immunoSEQ multiplex PCR, and its TCRdb copy is limited to in-frame clones, with some not included. The table shows 200,000 to 250,000 clones, with 83% occurring only once. Sequencing was carried out using PBMCs or T cells enriched from blood (not recorded which). The source of these receptors is a woman aged 50 to 65 who had been exposed to COVID-19.

This rearrangement joins TRBV19 to TRBJ1-5; D might be TRBD1 (5 bases). CDR1 and CDR2 (germline): LNHDA, SQIVND (reference sequence). The CDR3 contains 15 residues. The germline V and J ends were trimmed by 6 bases and 2 bases, with 14 bases remaining between them. The CDR3 DNA reads TGTGCCAGTAGCCCCGGGTGGGGGGGCAATCAGCCCCAGCATTTT. Its translation is CASSPGWGGNQPQHF.

The CDR3 region is CASRLAGGRYSYEQYF. CDR3 in DNA: TGTGCCAGCAGACTAGCAGGGGGCCGGTACTCCTACGAGCAGTACTTC. The chain carries TRBV28 and TRBJ2-7; 8 nucleotides line up with TRBD1. CDR1 and CDR2 from the germline V gene are MDHEN and SYDVKM. The CDR3 consists of 16 residues. J lost 0 bases, V lost 6 bases, and 10 bases had no gene match.

V gene TRBV23-1 combines with J gene TRBJ1-5; 7 bases are a match to TRBD1. TRBV23-1 counts as an open reading frame of uncertain function. The junction had 6 bases not matched to a gene; V was cut back by 8 bases and J by 5 bases. The CDR3 runs to 13 residues. Written as DNA, the CDR3 is TGCGCCAGCCCGGGACAGCGAGATCAGCCCCAGCATTTT. Its translation is CASPGQRDQPQHF.

The rearrangement joins TRBV2 to TRBJ2-7; D may be TRBD2 (5 bases). The germline V gene encodes CDR1 SNHLY and CDR2 FYNNEI. This CDR3 spans 14 amino acids. Trimming took off 7 bases at V and 3 bases at J, with 16 bases between the two ends. The CDR3 sequence: CASTRTSEGYEQYF. The DNA for the CDR3 is TGTGCCAGCACTAGGACCTCCGAGGGCTACGAGCAGTACTTC.

This chain joins TRBV5-6 and TRBJ1-6; 8 bases are shared with TRBD1. This CDR3 has 13 amino acids. Germline V lookup: CDR1 SGHDT, CDR2 YYEEEE. V lost 3 bases, J lost 11 bases, and 4 bases stayed unmatched. Here the CDR3 reads CASSSGTGTPLHF. As DNA, the CDR3 is TGTGCCAGCAGCTCCGGGACAGGAACACCCCTCCACTTT. Using reference TRBV5-6 and TRBJ1-6 for the parts outside the CDR3, the full variable domain is DAGVTQSPTHLIKTRGQQVTLRCSPKSGHDTVSWYQQALGQGPQFIFQYYEEEERQRGNFPDRFSGHQFPNYSSELNVNALLLGDSALYLCASSSGTGTPLHFGNGTRLTVT.

CDR3 nucleotide sequence: TGCGCCAGCAGCTTCAGCTCGAGCACTTTCCAGGGTCCGGTGGGTAATGAGCAGTTCTTC. Its translation is CASSFSSSTFQGPVGNEQFF. V and J are TRBV5-1 and TRBJ2-1, with D perhaps matching TRBD1 (5 bases). The CDR3 length is 20 residues. The germline CDR1 and CDR2 sequences are SGHRS and YFSETQ. V was clipped by 2 bases and J by 7 bases, with 31 bases between them.

CDR3: CATLTGSEQFF. The CDR3 region has the DNA TGTGCCACCCTAACAGGGAGTGAGCAGTTCTTC. The V gene is TRBV6-5, the J gene TRBJ2-1, with a tentative D call TRBD1 (6 bases). The germline V gene encodes CDR1 MNHEY and CDR2 SVGAGI. V was clipped by 10 bases and J by 9 bases, with 13 bases between them. The CDR3 loop spans 11 amino acids.

The chain has TRBV28 and TRBJ1-5, with 8 bases identical to TRBD1. The CDR3 is made up of 14 amino acids. The J segment lost 5 bases and the V segment lost 5 bases, leaving 5 bases of the junction unmatched. From germline, CDR1 is MDHEN and CDR2 SYDVKM. CDR3 DNA sequence: TGTGCCAGCAGTCGACAGGGGTTCGATCAGCCCCAGCATTTT. Translated, it gives CASSRQGFDQPQHF.